A selection of T cell receptor beta chains follows, all from one sample in a study of T cells in Graves' hyperthyroidism and ophthalmopathy. TCRdb reanalysed the multiplex PCR reads using MiXCR and keeps one entry per CDR3 protein. The top ten hold 40% to 50% of the sample, which has approximately 530,000 distinct CDR3 sequences, about 20% seen once. The sample was blood. The receptors stem from a man aged 40-50 years with Graves' ophthalmopathy. Each CDR3 is given with its conserved first and last residue. A D gene is named only where the DNA matches it firmly. The size of a clone is reported for some rows only, either as once, few or many, or as a class for expanded clones.

j_call,v_call,d_call,clone_size,cdr3_nt,cdr3_aa
TRBJ2-5,TRBV11-2,TRBD1,many,TGTGCCAGCAGCTTATTGGGACAGGGGAGAAAGACCCAGTACTTC,CASSLLGQGRKTQYF
TRBJ2-3,TRBV6-1,TRBD1,many,TGTGCCAGCAGTTACCGGGACAGCCGTCACACAGATACGCAGTATTTT,CASSYRDSRHTDTQYF
TRBJ2-1,TRBV20-1,NA,few,TGCAGCGTGTCGGGCAATGAGCAGTTCTTC,CSVSGNEQFF
TRBJ2-1,TRBV27,NA,few,TGTGCCAGCAGTTTCCCAGGGTGGGTTGAGCAGTTCTTC,CASSFPGWVEQFF
TRBJ1-2,TRBV30,TRBD1,NA,TGTGCCTGGAGAGACTTCAGGGGGAATGGCTACACCTTC,CAWRDFRGNGYTF
TRBJ2-3,TRBV3-1,TRBD2,few,TGTGCCAGCAGGACCGAAGCGGGGGGGCCGGGAGATACGCAGTATTTT,CASRTEAGGPGDTQYF
TRBJ1-1,TRBV7-8,NA,NA,TGTGCCAGCAGCGAGCAACAGGGCCTAGGGGCTTTCTTT,CASSEQQGLGAFF
TRBJ1-5,TRBV12-3/TRBV12-4,NA,NA,TGTGCCAGCAGTTTGTCAGCCCTTATTGGCAATCAGCCCCAGCATTTT,CASSLSALIGNQPQHF
TRBJ2-7,TRBV28,NA,NA,TGTGCCAGCAGTTTGGGGAGCAAAGGCGAGCAGTACTTC,CASSLGSKGEQYF
TRBJ2-3,TRBV6-1,TRBD1,NA,TGTGCCAGCAGTGAAGGACAGGGGGCGCGTCCAGATACGCAGTATTTT,CASSEGQGARPDTQYF
TRBJ2-7,TRBV7-2,TRBD2,few,TGTGCCAGCAGCTTCGGAGCGGGAGGGCTTGACGAGCAGTACTTC,CASSFGAGGLDEQYF
TRBJ2-3,TRBV3-1,NA,few,TGTGCCAGCAGCCAAGAAGCCTCCACAGATACGCAGTATTTT,CASSQEASTDTQYF
TRBJ2-7,TRBV7-2,NA,NA,TGTGCCAGCAAACCGGGACACCCCTCCTACGAGCAGTACTTC,CASKPGHPSYEQYF
TRBJ2-5,TRBV29-1,NA,few,TGCAGCGTTGAAGATCTGCAAGAGACCCAGTACTTC,CSVEDLQETQYF
TRBJ2-3,TRBV30,TRBD2,few,TGTGCCTGGAGTGTAGGTAGCGGGCGTGAAGCAGATACGCAGTATTTT,CAWSVGSGREADTQYF
TRBJ1-2,TRBV19,NA,NA,TGTGCCAGTAGTATACCGCGGGACAACTATGGCTACACCTTC,CASSIPRDNYGYTF
TRBJ2-5,TRBV24-1,TRBD2,NA,TGTGCCACCAGTTCGGGACTAGATAGAGAGACCCAGTACTTC,CATSSGLDRETQYF
TRBJ2-1,TRBV5-8,NA,few,TGTGCCAGCAGCTTTGGAATCTCCTACAATGAGCAGTTCTTC,CASSFGISYNEQFF
TRBJ2-3,TRBV7-9,NA,NA,TGTGCCAGCAGCTTAGCACCTAGCGCCAGCACAGATACGCAGTATTTT,CASSLAPSASTDTQYF
TRBJ2-1,TRBV5-6,NA,NA,TGTGCCAGCAGCTTGGAGGGCAGCCCAAAAGGACTTTTCAAGTTCTTC,CASSLEGSPKGLFKFF
TRBJ2-1,TRBV5-8,TRBD2,few,TGTGCCAGCAGCTGGGCGAGGGAGCGGGAGAGCTACAATGAGCAGTTCTTC,CASSWARERESYNEQFF
TRBJ2-1,TRBV18,NA,few,TGTGCCAGCTCACCAGAGGGGCGACTTTACAATGAGCAGTTCTTC,CASSPEGRLYNEQFF
TRBJ2-7,TRBV2,NA,many,TGTGCCATAAGGGACCTTACCTACGAGCAGTACTTC,CAIRDLTYEQYF